The subject of this entry is one TCR beta chain. Antigen specificity is unknown. The sample is drawn from a study of OX40 agonist ivuxolimab in advanced cancers. At the level of the study: Patients were dosed with the agonistic anti-OX40 (CD134) antibody ivuxolimab. Dose-escalation patients suffered from hepatocellular carcinoma, melanoma, renal cell or head and neck cancer.

This table comes from immunoSEQ multiplex PCR, and its TCRdb copy is limited to in-frame clones, with some not included. There are tens of thousands of clones in the sample; 80% to 95% occur only once, and approximately 12% lies in the top ten. Study results and caveats: Averaging showed that CD8+ T cells had more expanded clones than CD4+ did. There was clonal expansion of CD4+ and CD8+ blood T cells by week 6 at 0.1 to 3.0 mg/kg.

Germline assignment: CDR1 SEHNR and CDR2 FQNEAQ (reference sequence). The ends were cut back, 2 bases at V and 0 bases at J, with 13 bases in the middle. This CDR3 is 16 amino acids long. The sample in question was CD4+ or CD8+ T cells sorted from blood, obtained in a trial of the OX40 agonist ivuxolimab. This sequence joins TRBV7-9 and TRBJ1-1; a weak D match, TRBD1 (6 bases). The sequence was collected from an adult with an advanced solid tumor such as melanoma, head and neck, liver or kidney cancer. CDR3: CASSLRTGHLNTEAFF. The CDR3 bases are TGTGCCAGCAGCTTAAGAACGGGACACCTGAACACTGAAGCTTTCTTT.